This T cell receptor beta chain was sequenced during a study of shared clonotypes between healthy human individuals. Study findings and constraints: Non-shared clonotypes were found to have lower generation probabilities than the clonotypes that were shared by all four of the sorted-subset donors.

With 0 bases removed from V and 4 bases from J, the gap between germline ends came to 10 bases. Germline lookup yields CDR1 SGHNT and CDR2 YYREEE (reference sequence). The CDR3 is made up of 15 amino acids. Donors, without exception, were Caucasian adults residing in Nashville, Tennessee. Regarding this clone: Its antigen is undetermined. The sample has other DNA sequences that encode this CDR3 too.

Genomic DNA from each subset was divided evenly over several immunoSEQ plates. Some clones are missing from TCRdb's copy, which holds only in-frame ones; the method was immunoSEQ multiplex PCR. The data contain under 1,100,000 clones, around 78% of them seen just once; the ten biggest clones take up under 0.8%. The sample was memory CD4+ T cells from PBMCs. The subset: CD45RA-negative fraction. This receptor was taken from a young man in good health. Some clones in this sample may be carry-over from other donors' samples. The chain is built from TRBV5-4 and TRBJ2-2; either TRBD1 or TRBD2 may supply D (5 bases each). In DNA form, the CDR3 reads TGTGCCAGCAGCTTGGGGGGCCGGGGCACCGGGGAGCTGTTTTTT. Protein product: CASSLGGRGTGELFF. Supplemented by reference TRBV5-4 and TRBJ2-2, the full variable domain reads ETGVTQSPTHLIKTRGQQVTLRCSSQSGHNTVSWYQQALGQGPQFIFQYYREEENGRGNFPPRFSGLQFPNYSSELNVNALELDDSALYLCASSLGGRGTGELFFGEGSRLTVL.